Below, one T cell receptor (beta chain) is given with its context. These data come from a study of blood T cell repertoires in COVID-19. For the study at large: The United States, Italy and Spain supplied acute and convalescent COVID-19 samples. Sources were T cells, B-cell-depleted T cells, or PBMCs; the material itself was cDNA or gDNA.

The germline gives CDR1 SGHRS, CDR2 YFSETQ. V lost 1 base, J lost 5 bases, and 6 bases stayed unmatched. The length of the CDR3 is 15 residues. Per the original methods: Amplification with reference gene primers provided the estimates of nucleated cell counts. Clones were read by immunoSEQ multiplex PCR, and TCRdb kept only the in-frame ones, dropping some. Clone size and V and J calls were adopted from that table, with D and trimming inferred from the DNA. The repertoire holds about 190,000 clones, roughly four fifths seen once, with approximately 12% in the top ten. The material sequenced was peripheral blood. The chain uses TRBV5-1 and TRBJ1-1, with 9 bases lining up with TRBD1. The clonotype comes from a man aged 50-60 years who had recovered from COVID-19. CDR3 residues: CASSLIQGAGTEAFF. CDR3 in DNA: TGCGCCAGCAGCTTGATACAGGGGGCTGGAACTGAAGCTTTCTTT.